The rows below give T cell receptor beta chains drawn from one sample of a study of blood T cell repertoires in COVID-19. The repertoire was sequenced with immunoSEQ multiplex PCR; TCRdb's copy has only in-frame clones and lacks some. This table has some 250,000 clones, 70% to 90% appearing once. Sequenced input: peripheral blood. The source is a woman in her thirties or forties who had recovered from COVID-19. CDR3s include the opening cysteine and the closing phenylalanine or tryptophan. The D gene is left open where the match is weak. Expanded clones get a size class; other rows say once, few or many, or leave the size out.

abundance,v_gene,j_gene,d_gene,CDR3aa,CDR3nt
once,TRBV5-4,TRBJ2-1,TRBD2,CASSRLAGGEQFF,TGTGCCAGCAGCCGACTAGCGGGAGGAGAGCAGTTCTTC
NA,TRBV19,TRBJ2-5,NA,CASSIRGGAPGTQYF,TGTGCCAGTAGTATTAGGGGGGGGGCCCCGGGGACCCAGTACTTC
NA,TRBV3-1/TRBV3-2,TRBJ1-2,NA,CASSPPSGTNYGYTF,TGTGCCAGCAGCCCCCCCTCGGGGACTAACTATGGCTACACCTTC
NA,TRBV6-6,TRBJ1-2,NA,CASSPGGPNYGYTF,TGTGCCAGCAGCCCGGGGGGACCTAACTATGGCTACACCTTC
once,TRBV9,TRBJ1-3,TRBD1,CASRGQAGNTIYF,TGTGCCAGCAGGGGACAGGCTGGAAACACCATATATTTT
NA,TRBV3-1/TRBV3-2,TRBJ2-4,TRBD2,CASSQWPGLAGFLAKNIQYF,TGTGCCAGCAGCCAATGGCCGGGACTAGCGGGATTTCTAGCCAAAAACATTCAGTACTTC
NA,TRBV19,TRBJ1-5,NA,CASSIGGGYQPQHF,TGTGCCAGTAGTATAGGTGGAGGGTATCAGCCCCAGCATTTT
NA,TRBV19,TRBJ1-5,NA,CASSIDSGRPSNQPQHF,TGTGCCAGTAGTATAGATTCCGGCAGGCCAAGCAATCAGCCCCAGCATTTT
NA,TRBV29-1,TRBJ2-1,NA,CSVGGLNEQFF,TGCAGCGTGGGGGGGCTTAACGAGCAGTTCTTC
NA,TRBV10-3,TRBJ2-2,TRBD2,CAISEAGGRAGELFF,TGTGCCATCAGTGAAGCGGGAGGGCGCGCCGGGGAGCTGTTTTTT
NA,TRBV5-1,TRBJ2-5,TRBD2,CASSLSGSQETQYF,TGCGCCAGCAGCTTAAGCGGGAGCCAAGAGACCCAGTACTTC
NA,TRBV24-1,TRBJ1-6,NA,CAPPNGGRTPLHF,TGTGCCCCACCCAACGGGGGGCGAACACCCCTCCACTTT
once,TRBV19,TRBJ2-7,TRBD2,CASTGASGKSEQYF,TGTGCCAGTACGGGGGCTAGCGGGAAGTCCGAGCAGTACTTC
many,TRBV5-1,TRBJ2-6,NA,CASSLVSGVPSGANVLTF,TGCGCCAGCAGCTTGGTGTCAGGGGTCCCCTCTGGGGCCAACGTCCTGACTTTC
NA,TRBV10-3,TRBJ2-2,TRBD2,CATGVAGGTNTGELFF,TGTGCCACCGGGGTAGCGGGAGGGACTAACACCGGGGAGCTGTTTTTT
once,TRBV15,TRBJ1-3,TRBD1,CATSRSDRPSGNTIYF,TGTGCCACCAGCAGATCGGACAGGCCCTCTGGAAACACCATATATTTT
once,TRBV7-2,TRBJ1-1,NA,CASSPLVGGNTEAFF,TGTGCCAGCAGCCCCCTGGTGGGGGGGAACACTGAAGCTTTCTTT
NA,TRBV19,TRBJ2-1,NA,CASRTLGGGSYNEQFF,TGTGCCAGTAGAACCCTTGGGGGCGGCTCCTACAATGAGCAGTTCTTC
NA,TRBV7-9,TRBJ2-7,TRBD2,CASSPVTSGSHEQYF,TGTGCCAGCAGCCCCGTGACTAGCGGGAGTCACGAGCAGTACTTC
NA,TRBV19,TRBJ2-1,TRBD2,CASSPERDPRNEQFF,TGTGCCAGTAGTCCGGAGCGGGATCCGAGGAATGAGCAGTTCTTC
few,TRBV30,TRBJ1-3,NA,CAWGTSGLSGNTIYF,TGTGCCTGGGGTACCTCAGGGCTATCTGGAAACACCATATATTTT
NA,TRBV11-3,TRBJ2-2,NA,CASSPLPSQGNTGELFF,TGTGCCAGCAGCCCTCTACCAAGTCAGGGTAATACCGGGGAGCTGTTTTTT
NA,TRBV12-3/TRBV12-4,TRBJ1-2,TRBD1,CASSFGQGSGYTF,TGTGCCAGCAGTTTCGGACAGGGCTCCGGCTACACCTTC
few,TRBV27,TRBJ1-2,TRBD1,CASRVRTGHNYGYTF,TGTGCCAGCAGGGTCCGGACAGGACATAACTATGGCTACACCTTC
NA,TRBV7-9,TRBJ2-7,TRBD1,CASSLVGRGPYEQYF,TGTGCCAGCAGCTTAGTGGGCAGGGGGCCTTACGAGCAGTACTTC
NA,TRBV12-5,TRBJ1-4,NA,CASAGVVEKLFF,TGTGCTAGTGCGGGGGTGGTTGAAAAACTGTTTTTT
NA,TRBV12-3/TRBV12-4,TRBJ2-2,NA,CASTQGAGELFF,TGTGCCAGCACCCAGGGCGCCGGGGAGCTGTTTTTT
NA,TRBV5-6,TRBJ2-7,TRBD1,CASSPTGERQYF,TGTGCCAGCAGCCCAACAGGGGAGCGGCAGTACTTC
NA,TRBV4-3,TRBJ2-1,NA,CASSQDAGTAEFF,TGCGCCAGCAGCCAAGATGCGGGGACAGCCGAGTTCTTC
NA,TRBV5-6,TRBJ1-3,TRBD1,CASSFSVGRGSGNTIYF,TGTGCCAGCAGCTTTTCGGTCGGCAGGGGGTCAGGAAACACCATATATTTT
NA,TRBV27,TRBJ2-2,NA,CASSAPGLVELFF,TGTGCCAGCAGCGCACCAGGGTTAGTGGAGCTGTTTTTT
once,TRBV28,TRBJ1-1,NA,CASSFPGKAFF,TGTGCCAGCAGTTTTCCGGGGAAAGCTTTCTTT
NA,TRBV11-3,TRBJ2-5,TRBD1,CASSPETGEGETQYF,TGTGCCAGCAGCCCCGAGACAGGGGAAGGAGAGACCCAGTACTTC
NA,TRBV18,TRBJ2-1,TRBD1,CASSPGTGRYNEQFF,TGTGCCAGCTCACCAGGGACAGGCCGCTACAATGAGCAGTTCTTC
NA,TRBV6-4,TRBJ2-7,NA,CASSPDGYEQYF,TGTGCCAGCAGTCCCGACGGGTACGAGCAGTACTTC
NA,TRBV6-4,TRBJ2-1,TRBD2,CPHPPGLAGGGSYNEQFF,TGTCCTCACCCCCCGGGACTAGCGGGAGGGGGGTCCTACAATGAGCAGTTCTTC
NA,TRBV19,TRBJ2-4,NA,CASSIPGGPKNIQYF,TGTGCCAGTAGTATACCCGGGGGGCCCAAAAACATTCAGTACTTC
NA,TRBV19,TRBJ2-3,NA,CASSIGPSGADTQYF,TGTGCCAGTAGTATTGGCCCCTCGGGGGCAGATACGCAGTATTTT
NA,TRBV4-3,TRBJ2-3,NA,CASSQGVRGTQYF,TGCGCCAGCAGCCAAGGGGTAAGGGGTACGCAGTATTTT
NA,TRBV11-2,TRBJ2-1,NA,CASSLGAAGNEQFF,TGTGCCAGCAGCTTAGGGGCGGCGGGCAATGAGCAGTTCTTC
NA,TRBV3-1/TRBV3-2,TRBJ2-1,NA,CASSLQGLGGTPNEQFF,TGTGCCAGCAGCCTCCAAGGCCTTGGCGGGACCCCCAATGAGCAGTTCTTC
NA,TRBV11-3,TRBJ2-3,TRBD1,CASSLVRGPTDTQYF,TGTGCCAGCAGCTTAGTCAGGGGGCCCACAGATACGCAGTATTTT
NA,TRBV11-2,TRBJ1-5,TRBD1,CASSLGDRGRGNQPQHF,TGTGCCAGCAGCTTAGGGGACAGGGGGCGCGGCAATCAGCCCCAGCATTTT
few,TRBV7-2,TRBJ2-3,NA,CASSPRSRVWGTDTQYF,TGTGCCAGCAGCCCCCGCAGCCGGGTGTGGGGCACAGATACGCAGTATTTT
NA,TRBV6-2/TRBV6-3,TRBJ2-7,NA,CASSPLYEQYF,TGTGCCAGCAGTCCCCTGTACGAGCAGTACTTC
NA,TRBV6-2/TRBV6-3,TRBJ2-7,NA,CASSYPGDSYEQYF,TGTGCCAGCAGTTACCCGGGGGACTCCTACGAGCAGTACTTC
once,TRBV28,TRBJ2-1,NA,CASSFPRINEQFF,TGTGCCAGCAGTTTCCCCAGAATCAATGAGCAGTTCTTC
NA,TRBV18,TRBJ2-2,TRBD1,CASSPMTGGNTGELFF,TGTGCCAGCTCACCAATGACAGGGGGTAACACCGGGGAGCTGTTTTTT
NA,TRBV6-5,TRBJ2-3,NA,CASSSAGTSTDTQYF,TGTGCCAGCAGTTCCGCCGGGACTAGCACAGATACGCAGTATTTT
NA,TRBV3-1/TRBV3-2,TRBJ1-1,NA,CASSGGGEAFF,TGTGCCAGCAGCGGGGGGGGTGAAGCTTTCTTT
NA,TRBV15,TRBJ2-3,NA,CATSRDRDTQYF,TGTGCCACCAGCAGAGATAGAGATACGCAGTATTTT
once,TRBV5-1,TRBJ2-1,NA,CASSLVAGASYNEQFF,TGCGCCAGCAGCTTGGTGGCGGGCGCATCCTACAATGAGCAGTTCTTC
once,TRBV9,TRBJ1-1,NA,CASSPRRGGTEAFF,TGTGCCAGCAGCCCCCGGAGGGGTGGCACTGAAGCTTTCTTT